A selection of T cell receptor beta chains follows, all from one sample in a study of shared clonotypes between healthy human individuals. Sequencing used immunoSEQ multiplex PCR; TCRdb keeps in-frame clones, though not all of them. Here the sample spans about 2.1 million clones, under 95% being singletons. Sequencing was done on a sample of naive CD8+ T cells from PBMCs. The receptors were sampled from a man aged 18 to 30 in good health. Some clones in this sample may be carry-over from other donors' samples. Both conserved end residues are part of each CDR3. The D gene is left open where the match is weak. Clone sizes are given selectively: once, few, many, or a class where the clone is expanded.

D	J	V	size	CDR3	DNA
-	TRBJ2-3	TRBV29-1	-	CSVEGGLEDTQYF	TGCAGCGTTGAAGGGGGCCTTGAGGATACGCAGTATTTT
-	TRBJ1-2	TRBV9	-	CASSAGYYGYTF	TGTGCCAGCAGCGCAGGGTACTATGGCTACACCTTC
-	TRBJ2-7	TRBV6-5	once	CASSYQGDEQYF	TGTGCCAGCAGTTACCAGGGTGACGAGCAGTACTTC
-	TRBJ2-7	TRBV18	-	CASSPVANYEQYF	TGTGCCAGCTCACCGGTCGCAAACTACGAGCAGTACTTC
-	TRBJ1-3	TRBV15	-	CATSTVPTASSGNTIYF	TGTGCCACCAGCACCGTACCGACCGCTAGCTCTGGAAACACCATATATTTT
TRBD1	TRBJ1-1	TRBV4-1	few	CASSQGTGGRTEAFF	TGCGCCAGCAGCCAAGGGACAGGGGGCAGGACTGAAGCTTTCTTT
-	TRBJ1-1	TRBV7-9	-	CASSLDRPGRGTEAFF	TGTGCCAGCAGCTTAGATCGTCCGGGCCGGGGCACTGAAGCTTTCTTT
-	TRBJ1-5	TRBV28	once	CASSSRAGNQPQHF	TGTGCCAGCAGTTCCAGGGCTGGCAATCAGCCCCAGCATTTT
-	TRBJ1-4	TRBV27	-	CASSLGPYTNEKLFF	TGTGCCAGCAGTTTGGGGCCCTATACAAATGAAAAACTGTTTTTT
-	TRBJ2-7	TRBV27	-	CASSLLQEGYEQYF	TGTGCCAGCAGTTTACTACAGGAGGGCTACGAGCAGTACTTC
-	TRBJ2-3	TRBV29-1	-	CSVEVTAIATDTQYF	TGCAGCGTTGAAGTGACAGCCATTGCCACAGATACGCAGTATTTT
-	TRBJ2-3	TRBV7-2	-	CASSPGISSTDTQYF	TGTGCCAGCAGCCCAGGGATCTCTAGCACAGATACGCAGTATTTT
-	TRBJ2-7	TRBV6-1	-	CAAQRGAYEQYF	TGTGCCGCCCAGAGGGGGGCCTACGAGCAGTACTTC
TRBD2	TRBJ2-7	TRBV15	-	CASSGGLAGGGPYEQYF	TGTGCCTCTTCCGGAGGGCTAGCGGGAGGGGGTCCCTACGAGCAGTACTTC
-	TRBJ2-5	TRBV7-6	-	CASSSLMGPIETQYF	TGTGCCAGCAGCTCCCTAATGGGGCCCATAGAGACCCAGTACTTC
TRBD1	TRBJ2-1	TRBV2	-	CAGGRTGHNEQFF	TGTGCCGGGGGCAGGACAGGGCACAATGAGCAGTTCTTC
-	TRBJ2-5	TRBV7-6	-	CASRNRGETQYF	TGTGCCAGCAGAAACCGGGGGGAGACCCAGTACTTC
TRBD1	TRBJ1-5	TRBV7-9	-	CASSLSPRGEQPQHF	TGTGCCAGCAGCTTAAGTCCCAGGGGGGAACAGCCCCAGCATTTT
-	TRBJ1-1	TRBV7-7	once	CASSPQFIGPSTEAFF	TGTGCCAGCAGCCCCCAGTTTATTGGACCGAGCACTGAAGCTTTCTTT
TRBD1	TRBJ1-5	TRBV7-8	-	CASSSRTRGPQQPQHF	TGTGCCAGCAGCTCTCGCACCAGGGGGCCCCAACAGCCCCAGCATTTT
-	TRBJ2-1	TRBV19	-	CASSIGRYSEQFF	TGTGCCAGTAGTATAGGGCGATATAGTGAGCAGTTCTTC
-	TRBJ2-7	TRBV27	-	CASSFNPAYEQYF	TGTGCCAGCAGTTTTAATCCTGCCTACGAGCAGTACTTC
TRBD1	TRBJ2-3	TRBV5-4	-	CASSNQGDSTDTQYF	TGTGCCAGCAGCAACCAGGGGGATAGCACAGATACGCAGTATTTT
TRBD2	TRBJ2-1	TRBV9	-	CASSEGGRGLGEQFF	TGTGCCAGCAGCGAAGGCGGGAGGGGCTTGGGGGAGCAGTTCTTC
-	TRBJ2-1	TRBV7-3	-	CASSLSGRVHEQFF	TGTGCCAGCAGCTTAAGTGGTCGCGTTCATGAGCAGTTCTTC
-	TRBJ2-7	TRBV2	-	CASSPTEDYEQYF	TGTGCCAGCAGTCCGACAGAGGACTACGAGCAGTACTTC
-	TRBJ2-1	TRBV11-2	-	CASNRGAEDDEQFF	TGTGCCAGCAACCGGGGGGCGGAGGATGATGAGCAGTTCTTC
-	TRBJ2-7	TRBV4-1	-	CASSQEWGFEQYF	TGCGCCAGCAGCCAAGAGTGGGGATTCGAGCAGTACTTC
TRBD1	TRBJ1-2	TRBV28	-	CASTVTGGTGLPHGYGYTF	TGTGCCAGCACCGTTACCGGGGGGACAGGTCTCCCCCACGGCTATGGCTACACCTTC
TRBD1	TRBJ2-7	TRBV14	-	CASSQSPGTEAYEQYF	TGTGCCAGCAGCCAATCCCCCGGGACAGAAGCCTACGAGCAGTACTTC
-	TRBJ1-3	TRBV7-8	-	CASSPFLLGPSGNTIYF	TGTGCCAGCAGCCCGTTTCTTTTGGGCCCCTCTGGAAACACCATATATTTT
-	TRBJ2-2	TRBV25-1	-	CARTTGELFF	TGTGCCAGGACCACCGGGGAGCTGTTTTTT
TRBD2	TRBJ2-1	TRBV25-1	-	CASSSSGTSGRDEQFF	TGTGCCAGCAGTTCCTCCGGGACTAGCGGGAGAGATGAGCAGTTCTTC
-	TRBJ1-5	TRBV27	few	CASMEGSNQPQHF	TGTGCCAGCATGGAGGGAAGCAATCAGCCCCAGCATTTT
-	TRBJ1-3	TRBV11-3	-	CASSPDRGNTIYF	TGTGCCAGCAGCCCGGACAGAGGAAACACCATATATTTT
-	TRBJ2-7	TRBV9	-	CASSVDGVESYEQYF	TGTGCCAGCAGCGTAGACGGGGTTGAGTCCTACGAGCAGTACTTC
-	TRBJ2-1	TRBV7-3	-	CASSLSVGVGDEQFF	TGTGCCAGCAGCTTATCTGTCGGTGTCGGGGATGAGCAGTTCTTC